Reported below is one TCR beta chain. This specimen comes from a study of T cell changes during pregnancy in multiple sclerosis. The protocol was immunoSEQ multiplex PCR, while the TCRdb copy is restricted to in-frame clones and leaves out a portion. The table records fewer than 50,000 clones, around 94% of them present only once. This clonotype originated in a female donor with multiple sclerosis, enrolled in a pregnancy study. Source: CD4+ T cells from peripheral blood mononuclear cells, taken in the third trimester of pregnancy.

CDR3 residues: CASLRGQGVNYGYTF. CDR3 bases: TGTGCCAGCTTACGGGGACAGGGTGTTAACTATGGCTACACCTTC. The chain has TRBV6-1 and TRBJ1-2; the match to TRBD1 covers 9 bases. J gave up 1 base and V 8 bases, and 8 bases lay outside the gene matches. CDR3 length: 15 amino acids. Germline CDR1 and CDR2: MNHNS and SASEGT.